This T cell receptor (beta chain) was sequenced during a study of radiotherapy plus CTLA-4 blockade in lung cancer. General study findings and limits: There was expansion of tumor-derived TCR clones in blood after radiotherapy plus ipilimumab.

This clone was recorded once. Its specificity is unknown. Repertoires were generated with immunoSEQ multiplex PCR, while TCRdb's copy carries only in-frame clones and drops some. The table lists approximately 65,000 clones, roughly 80% of them singletons, with approximately 4.4% in the top ten. The sample here was peripheral blood, taken from a patient treated with radiotherapy plus ipilimumab. This receptor was obtained from a human donor with non-small cell lung cancer who had a complete response to radiotherapy plus ipilimumab.

The CDR3 loop reads CASSYLDRVNTEAFF. Written as DNA, the CDR3 is TGTGCCAGCAGTTACCTGGACAGGGTAAACACTGAAGCTTTCTTT. V is TRBV6-6 and J is TRBJ1-1, with 8 bases lining up with TRBD1. The junction had 4 bases not matched to a gene; V was cut back by 2 bases and J by 2 bases. This CDR3 comprises 15 residues. The germline V gene has CDR1 MNHNY and CDR2 SVGAGI (reference sequence).